A single sample is the source of the 11 T cell receptor beta chains below, sequenced in a study of cytomegalovirus exposure and HLA in healthy donors (dated by TCRdb to the late 2010s). Library method: the immunoSEQ multiplex PCR assay. The clones in this table, taken by TCRdb from immuneACCESS, are in-frame only. Not every clone is retained; where verified, under half of the shortfall comes from an unresolved V gene, and the cause of the rest is unknown. Within this sample are 68,000 or so clones, with 89% of them counted one time only. The ten largest make up roughly 1.2% of the sample. Sequencing was done on a sample of PBMCs. Receptors were obtained from a woman under 30 in good health and CMV-seronegative.

The chain uses TRBV14 and TRBJ1-1, with D hard to call. The V end lost 0 bases, the J end lost 1 base, and 3 bases lay between the germline ends. Per germline, CDR1 SGHDN and CDR2 FVKESK. This CDR3 comprises 13 residues. The CDR3 region has the DNA TGTGCCAGCAGCCAAGAACAGAACACTGAAGCTTTCTTT. This gives the protein CASSQEQNTEAFF.

The CDR3 DNA follows: TGCGCCAGCAGTCAAGGAGCACACGGGAACACTGAAGCTTTCTTT. Translation gives CASSQGAHGNTEAFF. The rearrangement uses TRBV23-1 and TRBJ1-1; D unclear. TRBV23-1 is an open reading frame, and its role is uncertain. V was cut by 2 bases and J by 1 base, with 11 bases left in between. The CDR3 sequence is 15 residues long.

The chain carries TRBV5-1 and TRBJ2-3; TRBD2 aligns across 10 bases. This CDR3 spans 16 amino acids. Germline loops: CDR1 SGHRS, CDR2 YFSETQ. With V trimmed by 1 base and J by 5 bases, 7 bases remained unmatched. The CDR3 DNA sequence: TGCGCCAGCAGCTTGTATCTGCCTAGCGGGGGAGATACGCAGTATTTT. Its protein is CASSLYLPSGGDTQYF. The full variable domain, completed using reference TRBV5-1 and TRBJ2-3, is KAGVTQTPRYLIKTRGQQVTLSCSPISGHRSVSWYQQTPGQGLQFLFEYFSETQRNKGNFPGRFSGRQFSNSRSEMNVSTLELGDSALYLCASSLYLPSGGDTQYFGPGTRLTVL.

The chain couples TRBV4-1 to TRBJ1-1; D unclear. V dropped 1 base and J dropped 5 bases, with 8 bases sitting between them. Per germline, CDR1 MGHRA and CDR2 YSYEKL. This CDR3 has 13 amino acids. CDR3 bases: TGCGCCAGCAGCCAAGCTAGAGGTACTGAAGCTTTCTTT. As protein: CASSQARGTEAFF.

The rearrangement links TRBV13 to TRBJ2-7; the match to TRBD1 covers 9 bases. Germline values: CDR1 PRHDT, CDR2 FYEKMQ (reference sequence). The CDR3 spans 15 residues. After removal of 3 bases from V and 2 bases from J, the junction contained 5 bases not matched to a gene. In nucleotides, the CDR3 is TGTGCCAGCAGCTTGACAGGGGGGAGGGCCTACGAGCAGTACTTC. Protein: CASSLTGGRAYEQYF.

The rearrangement uses TRBV19 and TRBJ1-5, with TRBD1 as a possible D gene (5 bases). Per germline, CDR1 LNHDA and CDR2 SQIVND (reference sequence). The CDR3 extends over 14 amino acids. V lost 7 bases to trimming and J lost 6 bases, with 16 bases between them. This CDR3 reads CASTPGTSTQPQHF. The CDR3 DNA reads as TGTGCCAGTACCCCCGGGACTTCCACTCAGCCCCAGCATTTT.

The CDR3 DNA follows: TGTGCCAGCGGGGGGACCTACGAGCAGTACTTC. This translates into CASGGTYEQYF. The chain employs TRBV6-5 and TRBJ2-7; a possible D gene is TRBD2 (6 bases). V dropped 8 bases and J dropped 2 bases, with 7 bases sitting between them. Germline loops: CDR1 MNHEY, CDR2 SVGAGI. This CDR3 comprises 11 residues.

This clone was seen more than once but under ten times. The chain uses TRBV7-8 and TRBJ1-2, with 8 bases fitting TRBD1. Germline V gene sequence: CDR1 SGHVS, CDR2 FQNEAQ. The CDR3 spans 14 residues. V lost 6 bases, J lost 7 bases, and 10 bases stayed unmatched. The CDR3: CASRRGQGTGGYTF. CDR3 DNA sequence: TGTGCCAGCAGGCGAGGACAGGGTACTGGTGGCTACACCTTC.

This chain links TRBV29-1 with TRBJ1-2, with TRBD1 as a possible D gene (6 bases). The CDR3 is 14 amino acids. Germline V gene data show CDR1 as SQVTM and CDR2 as ANQGSEA. V gave up 5 bases and J gave up 2 bases, with 15 bases separating them. This chain's CDR3 is CSVLLGGWNYGYTF. The CDR3, as DNA: TGCAGCGTTCTTCTTGGGGGCTGGAACTATGGCTACACCTTC.

This sequence joins TRBV5-7 and TRBJ1-2, with D maybe TRBD1 (6 bases). Being an ORF, TRBV5-7 has a function that is uncertain. Trimming removed 1 base from V and 3 bases from J, with 10 bases in between. This CDR3 has 14 amino acids. CDR3 loop: CASSLWTDHYGYTF. The CDR3 DNA is TGTGCCAGCAGCTTGTGGACAGACCACTATGGCTACACCTTC.

The chain has TRBV5-1 and TRBJ2-1, with TRBD2 matching over 9 bases. J gave up 9 bases and V 4 bases, and 14 bases lay outside the gene matches. The germline gives CDR1 SGHRS, CDR2 YFSETQ. CDR3 length: 16 amino acids. The CDR3 coding sequence is TGCGCCAGCAGCGCCTCGGCGGCGGCGGGGGGGGGTGAGCAGTTCTTC. Amino acids: CASSASAAAGGGEQFF.